This is a list of T cell receptor beta chains from one sample in a study of cytomegalovirus exposure and HLA in healthy donors. Measured with immunoSEQ multiplex PCR; TCRdb has only the in-frame clones, and not every one. This sample yields 110,000 to 150,000 clones, of which roughly 80% are seen a single time; approximately 1.1% belongs to the top ten. Sequenced: PBMCs. The origin of the receptors is a female donor in good health and CMV-seronegative. Each CDR3 is given with its conserved first and last residue. The D gene is left open where the match is weak. Rows give clone size only sometimes, using once, few, many, or a class for an expanded clone.

D gene	J gene	V gene	clone size	CDR3 DNA	CDR3 protein
TRBD1	TRBJ1-3	TRBV27	-	TGTGCCAGCAGGCCGACAGGGTCTGGAAACACCATATATTTT	CASRPTGSGNTIYF
TRBD2	TRBJ2-5	TRBV5-5	-	TGTGCCAGCAGCTTTTTTGCCCTACTAGCGGGACAAGAGACCCAGTACTTC	CASSFFALLAGQETQYF
TRBD1	TRBJ1-4	TRBV30	-	TGTGCCTGGACTACCGGGACAGGGGATGAAAAACTGTTTTTT	CAWTTGTGDEKLFF
-	TRBJ1-2	TRBV27	once	TGTGCCAGCAGCCTGCACAGAGCTTCCTATGGCTACACCTTC	CASSLHRASYGYTF
-	TRBJ1-4	TRBV6-5	once	TGTGCCAGCAGTCGCAGGGGCTCCTATGAAAAACTGTTTTTT	CASSRRGSYEKLFF
TRBD2	TRBJ2-3	TRBV28	once	TGTGCCAGCTCCGGGACTAGCGACGTACTTAGCACAGATACGCAGTATTTT	CASSGTSDVLSTDTQYF
-	TRBJ2-5	TRBV19	-	TGTGCCAGTAGCGAGGGCAGGGGTGAAGAGACCCAGTACTTC	CASSEGRGEETQYF
TRBD1	TRBJ2-7	TRBV27	-	TGTGCCAGCAGTTTATCATCCACACACACGATAGGGGGCCGACAGGACTACGAGCAGTACTTC	CASSLSSTHTIGGRQDYEQYF
TRBD2	TRBJ2-5	TRBV2	once	TGTGCCAGCTGGGGGGGAGCCGGGGGGGATGGAGAGACCCAGTACTTC	CASWGGAGGDGETQYF
TRBD2	TRBJ2-2	TRBV5-4	-	TGTGCCAGCAGCTCACCCCTAGCGGAGAACACCGGGGAGCTGTTTTTT	CASSSPLAENTGELFF
TRBD1	TRBJ2-7	TRBV5-1	-	TGCGCCAGCAGCCCACGGGACAGGAACCTTCTCTCCTACGAGCAGTACTTC	CASSPRDRNLLSYEQYF
-	TRBJ1-1	TRBV27	-	TGTGCCGGTTCCTCCAGGCCGATGAACACTGAAGCTTTCTTT	CAGSSRPMNTEAFF
TRBD1	TRBJ1-5	TRBV7-6	-	TGTGCCAGCAGCCCCGACAGGGGGTTCAATCAGCCCCAGCATTTT	CASSPDRGFNQPQHF
TRBD1	TRBJ1-1	TRBV15	-	TGTGCCACCAGCAGTCAGACAGGGGTCACTGAAGCTTTCTTT	CATSSQTGVTEAFF
TRBD1	TRBJ1-4	TRBV5-1	-	TGCGCCAGCAGCTACGGAGGGGGCGAAAAACTGTTTTTT	CASSYGGGEKLFF
TRBD1	TRBJ1-1	TRBV7-9	-	TGTGCCAGCAGGACAGGGGAGAACACTGAAGCTTTCTTT	CASRTGENTEAFF
-	TRBJ1-2	TRBV5-4	-	TGTGCCAACAGCCCACGGACGGGGAAGGATGGCTACACCTTC	CANSPRTGKDGYTF
TRBD1	TRBJ2-5	TRBV19	-	TGTGCCAGTAGCCCCCCGCCGGACAGGGGGAAAGAGACCCAGTACTTC	CASSPPPDRGKETQYF
TRBD1	TRBJ2-5	TRBV6-5	-	TGTGCCAGCAGTTCCGGGACAGGCCAAGAGACCCAGTACTTC	CASSSGTGQETQYF
-	TRBJ1-2	TRBV6-1	-	TGTGCCAGCAGTGACCCGACTGATGGCTACACCTTC	CASSDPTDGYTF
-	TRBJ2-7	TRBV30	-	TGTGCCCTCAAGACAGGTCCCCACTCCTACGAGCAGTACTTC	CALKTGPHSYEQYF
TRBD2	TRBJ2-4	TRBV10-2	-	TGCGCCAGCAGTCCCGGACTAGCGGGAGGCGTCAAAAACATTCAGTACTTC	CASSPGLAGGVKNIQYF
-	TRBJ1-1	TRBV18	-	TGTGCCAGCTCACCGGGGGGGAACACTGAAGCTTTCTTT	CASSPGGNTEAFF
-	TRBJ2-1	TRBV7-6	-	TGTGCCAGCAGCTTCGGTGTCAATGAGCAGTTCTTC	CASSFGVNEQFF
TRBD2	TRBJ2-7	TRBV27	few	TGTGCCAGCAGCGACAGCGGGATAGAAAACGAGCAGTACTTC	CASSDSGIENEQYF
-	TRBJ1-1	TRBV30	-	TGTGCCTGGAGTCGTAGTTACCCGAACACTGAAGCTTTCTTT	CAWSRSYPNTEAFF
-	TRBJ2-1	TRBV20-1	few	TGTGCTCGTCCTGAGGGATATGAGCAGTTCTTC	CARPEGYEQFF
TRBD2	TRBJ2-5	TRBV10-3	once	TGTGCCATCAGTGCGGAACTAGCGGGAGGGCAGGAGACCCAGTACTTC	CAISAELAGGQETQYF
TRBD2	TRBJ2-2	TRBV5-4	-	TGTGCCAGCAGCTTCAGCGGGAGGGCCAAGGCCGGGGAGCTGTTTTTT	CASSFSGRAKAGELFF
-	TRBJ2-7	TRBV5-6	-	TGTGCCAGCAGCTTGGGCTGGACAACCTACGAGCAGTACTTC	CASSLGWTTYEQYF
-	TRBJ1-1	TRBV18	-	TGTGCCAGCTCACCGGGCACTAACACTGAAGCTTTCTTT	CASSPGTNTEAFF
TRBD1	TRBJ2-7	TRBV29-1	-	TGCAGCGTTGTGACAGGGAAGTCCTACGAGCAGTACTTC	CSVVTGKSYEQYF
-	TRBJ1-1	TRBV7-3	-	TGTGCCAGCAGCACCGCGAGGAACACTGAAGCTTTCTTT	CASSTARNTEAFF
-	TRBJ2-3	TRBV5-1	-	TGCGCCAGCAGCTTGGGTCAGGCCTTTCCTACGGATACGCAGTATTTT	CASSLGQAFPTDTQYF
TRBD1	TRBJ2-5	TRBV5-6	-	TGTGCCAGCAGCTGGGGACAGGGTGACGAGACCCAGTACTTC	CASSWGQGDETQYF
-	TRBJ1-3	TRBV10-3	few	TGTGCCATCAGTGAAGAACAGGACAACAAAAACACCATATATTTT	CAISEEQDNKNTIYF
-	TRBJ2-2	TRBV18	-	TGTGCCAGCTCACCAGACGGGAAGCAGAACACCGGGGAGCTGTTTTTT	CASSPDGKQNTGELFF
TRBD1	TRBJ1-1	TRBV12-5	-	TGTGCTAGTGGTTTGACCCCCTCGGGGACAGGCGACACTGAAGCTTTCTTT	CASGLTPSGTGDTEAFF
-	TRBJ1-2	TRBV2	-	TGTGCCAGCTCAGACACGGTAAACTATGGCTACACCTTC	CASSDTVNYGYTF
-	TRBJ1-1	TRBV30	-	TGTGCCTGGAGTGTAAAGGGGTACGGTGAAGCTTTCTTT	CAWSVKGYGEAFF
-	TRBJ1-5	TRBV6-5	-	TGTGCCAGCAGTCACAGGGCGTGGAATCAGCCCCAGCATTTT	CASSHRAWNQPQHF
-	TRBJ2-2	TRBV10-1	-	TGCGCCAGCAGTGTTGGGACTGGGGGCACCGGGGAGCTGTTTTTT	CASSVGTGGTGELFF
TRBD1	TRBJ2-7	TRBV29-1	few	TGCAGCACCCGGGGGACAGGTAACTACGAGCAGTACTTC	CSTRGTGNYEQYF
-	TRBJ2-3	TRBV7-9	-	TGTGCCAGCAGCTTAAACGATGGAGGGACGACAGATACGCAGTATTTT	CASSLNDGGTTDTQYF
TRBD1	TRBJ2-5	TRBV19	-	TGTGCCAGTAGTATAATGGGGACAGCCCCCCAAGAGACCCAGTACTTC	CASSIMGTAPQETQYF
TRBD1	TRBJ2-1	TRBV6-5	-	TGTGCCAGCAGTCCTCGAGGGACAGCTACTTATGAGCAGTTCTTC	CASSPRGTATYEQFF
TRBD2	TRBJ2-1	TRBV19	-	TGTGCCAGTAAACTAGCGGGAGGTCTGGAGTTCTTC	CASKLAGGLEFF
TRBD1	TRBJ2-7	TRBV27	few	TGTGCCAGCAGAGGGACAGTCTACGAGCAGTACTTC	CASRGTVYEQYF
TRBD1	TRBJ1-2	TRBV6-1	-	TGTGCCAGCAGCCGGGACAGGGGGAACTATGGCTACACCTTC	CASSRDRGNYGYTF
TRBD1	TRBJ2-5	TRBV6-5	-	TGTGCCAGCAGATACCAGAAGCGGACAGGGGCCGAGACCCAGTACTTC	CASRYQKRTGAETQYF
-	TRBJ1-1	TRBV5-5	few	TGTGCCACTTCTGATACGGACTCCTCTGAGCCTGAAGCTTTCTTT	CATSDTDSSEPEAFF
TRBD1	TRBJ2-3	TRBV29-1	-	TGCAGCGTGGACAGGGAAGCAGATACGCAGTATTTT	CSVDREADTQYF
-	TRBJ1-1	TRBV2	-	TGTGCCAGCAGCCCCCAATTAGGGGAGAACACTGAAGCTTTCTTT	CASSPQLGENTEAFF
-	TRBJ1-2	TRBV30	-	TGTGCCTGGAGTGGACTTCCGTGTGCCTATGCCTTCGATGGCTACACCTTC	CAWSGLPCAYAFDGYTF
-	TRBJ1-5	TRBV19	-	TGTGCCAGTAGTATAGGCGGAAATCAGCCCCAGCATTTT	CASSIGGNQPQHF
TRBD1	TRBJ1-4	TRBV7-9	-	TGTGCCACGGTGGACAGGGGGCAGGTGGATGAAAAACTGTTTTTT	CATVDRGQVDEKLFF
-	TRBJ2-5	TRBV10-2	-	TGCGCCAGCAGTGCTGCCCAGTTCCAAGAGACCCAGTACTTC	CASSAAQFQETQYF
-	TRBJ2-3	TRBV25-1	-	TGTGCCAGCAGTGTTCAGGGCACAGATACGCAGTATTTT	CASSVQGTDTQYF
-	TRBJ1-1	TRBV25-1	few	TGTGCCAGCAGTGAATTCGGGGGCGGGGGCACTGAAGCTTTCTTT	CASSEFGGGGTEAFF